The sequence of this TCR beta chain was determined in a study of blood T cell repertoires in COVID-19. On the study more broadly: Specimens from acute and convalescent COVID-19 originated in the United States, Italy and Spain. The cDNA or gDNA used as material had been derived from T cells, B-cell-depleted T cells, or PBMCs.

Methods used by the authors: Amplification with reference gene primers provided the estimates of nucleated cell counts. The protocol was immunoSEQ multiplex PCR, while the TCRdb copy is restricted to in-frame clones and leaves out a portion. V and J calls and clone size come straight from that table; D and trimming were deduced from the DNA. This table has tens of thousands of clones, around 80% appearing once. This CDR3 spans 16 amino acids. The J segment lost 11 bases and the V segment lost 2 bases, leaving 16 bases of the junction unmatched. Germline-derived CDR1 and CDR2 are LGHNA and YSLEER. Specimen: peripheral blood. The chain combines TRBV4-3 with TRBJ2-3; 7 bases fit TRBD2. This clonotype was obtained from a woman of 80 years or more with acute or convalescent COVID-19. The CDR3 region has the DNA TGCGCCAGCAGCCAATACAGCCGAGCGTTAGGGGAGGGGCAGTATTTT. Its protein product is CASSQYSRALGEGQYF.